A selection of T cell receptor beta chains follows, all from one sample in a study of blood T cell repertoires in COVID-19. Using immunoSEQ multiplex PCR, the repertoire was profiled, and TCRdb retains in-frame clones only, with some absent. The sample comprises approximately 170,000 clones, about 87% of which are singletons, and 20% to 30% rests with the top ten. What was sequenced was peripheral blood. The origin of the receptors is a man aged 55-75 years with acute or convalescent COVID-19. The CDR3 runs from the conserved cysteine through the conserved F or W. The D gene is left open where the match is weak.

CDR3 protein | CDR3 DNA | D gene | J gene | V gene
CASSLKQGAPTEAFF | TGCGCCAGCAGCCTCAAACAGGGGGCGCCCACTGAAGCTTTCTTT | TRBD1 | TRBJ1-1 | TRBV4-1
CASSGWDRSLSGAFF | TGTGCCAGCAGCGGATGGGACAGGTCCCTCAGTGGAGCTTTCTTT | TRBD1 | TRBJ1-1 | TRBV5-6
CASSLQMDQPQHF | TGTGCCAGCAGCTTACAGATGGATCAGCCCCAGCATTTT | NA | TRBJ1-5 | TRBV7-2
CASSLVAGVGYNEQFF | TGTGCCAGCAGCTTAGTAGCGGGGGTTGGCTACAATGAGCAGTTCTTC | TRBD2 | TRBJ2-1 | TRBV7-9
CATSDLGALAGDNEQFF | TGTGCCACCAGTGATCTGGGGGCACTAGCGGGAGACAATGAGCAGTTCTTC | TRBD2 | TRBJ2-1 | TRBV24-1
CASSFLTSGRANEQFF | TGTGCCAGCAGTTTTCTAACTAGCGGGAGGGCCAATGAGCAGTTCTTC | TRBD2 | TRBJ2-1 | TRBV27
CASSLAFWQGAAKNIQYF | TGTGCCAGCAGCTTGGCCTTCTGGCAGGGGGCTGCCAAAAACATTCAGTACTTC | TRBD1 | TRBJ2-4 | TRBV5-6
CASSLLGSPLHF | TGTGCCAGTAGTCTGCTAGGTTCACCCCTCCACTTT | NA | TRBJ1-6 | TRBV19
CASGPPGQGTDTQYF | TGTGCTAGTGGTCCGCCGGGACAGGGGACAGATACGCAGTATTTT | TRBD1 | TRBJ2-3 | TRBV12-5
CASSRRTGPAAFQETQYF | TGTGCCAGCAGCCGCCGGACAGGACCCGCCGCCTTCCAAGAGACCCAGTACTTC | TRBD1 | TRBJ2-5 | TRBV7-8